Listed below are T cell receptor beta chains from one sample, sequenced in a study of blood T cell repertoires in COVID-19. The repertoire was sequenced with immunoSEQ multiplex PCR; TCRdb's copy has only in-frame clones and lacks some. This sample carries about 12,000 clones, about 76% of them seen once, and the ten largest clones take just over 6%. The source material was peripheral blood. The receptor source for this set is a man aged 55 to 69 with COVID-19, enrolled during active disease. Each CDR3 is given with its conserved first and last residue. Each record gives: CDR3 protein, CDR3 DNA, CDR3 length, clone size, J gene, V gene, D gene. A D gene is named only where the DNA matches it firmly. A row's size may be missing; if present it is once, few, many or a size class.

CDR3: CASSRSGPSHNEQFF
DNA: TGTGCCAGCAGCCGGAGCGGGCCTTCCCACAATGAGCAGTTCTTC
length: 15
size: NA
J: TRBJ2-1
V: TRBV3-1/TRBV3-2
D: NA

CDR3: CASSLLAGAAKNIQYF
DNA: TGCGCCAGCAGCTTGCTAGCGGGAGCGGCCAAAAACATTCAGTACTTC
length: 16
size: NA
J: TRBJ2-4
V: TRBV5-1
D: TRBD2

CDR3: CASSPDRILETQYF
DNA: TGTGCCAGCTCACCGGACAGGATCTTAGAGACCCAGTACTTC
length: 14
size: NA
J: TRBJ2-5
V: TRBV18
D: TRBD1

CDR3: CASSISGNSPLHF
DNA: TGTGCCAGTAGTATCTCGGGGAATTCACCCCTCCACTTT
length: 13
size: NA
J: TRBJ1-6
V: TRBV19
D: NA

CDR3: CASFEGPYEQYF
DNA: TGTGCCAGCTTCGAGGGCCCCTACGAGCAGTACTTC
length: 12
size: NA
J: TRBJ2-7
V: TRBV7-9
D: NA

CDR3: CASSQGEETQYF
DNA: TGCGCCAGCAGCCAAGGAGAAGAGACCCAGTACTTC
length: 12
size: NA
J: TRBJ2-5
V: TRBV4-1
D: NA

CDR3: CASSQGQGANSPLHF
DNA: TGTGCCAGCAGCCAAGGACAGGGGGCTAATTCACCCCTCCACTTT
length: 15
size: NA
J: TRBJ1-6
V: TRBV14
D: TRBD1

CDR3: CASSLADIAGVLVETQYF
DNA: TGTGCCAGCAGCTTAGCTGACATAGCGGGAGTCTTGGTAGAGACCCAGTACTTC
length: 18
size: NA
J: TRBJ2-5
V: TRBV7-6
D: TRBD2

CDR3: CASSLANEARGKLFF
DNA: TGTGCCAGCAGCTTAGCGAACGAGGCTCGGGGAAAACTGTTTTTT
length: 15
size: NA
J: TRBJ1-4
V: TRBV7-6
D: NA

CDR3: CASSPLEGRGSPLHF
DNA: TGTGCCAGCAGTCCCCTGGAGGGCCGGGGCTCACCCCTCCACTTT
length: 15
size: NA
J: TRBJ1-6
V: TRBV28
D: NA

CDR3: CASSFQGMNTEAFF
DNA: TGCGCCAGCAGCTTTCAGGGTATGAACACTGAAGCTTTCTTT
length: 14
size: large
J: TRBJ1-1
V: TRBV5-1
D: NA

CDR3: CASSSPSWLERTHNQPQHF
DNA: TGTGCCAGCAGTTCCCCCTCTTGGTTAGAGCGGACCCACAATCAGCCCCAGCATTTT
length: 19
size: NA
J: TRBJ1-5
V: TRBV27
D: NA

CDR3: CAWRGGVQETQYF
DNA: TGTGCCTGGAGAGGGGGGGTCCAAGAGACCCAGTACTTC
length: 13
size: few
J: TRBJ2-5
V: TRBV30
D: NA

CDR3: CASSQKLKPDTQYF
DNA: TGTGCCAGCAGCCAAAAACTAAAGCCAGATACGCAGTATTTT
length: 14
size: once
J: TRBJ2-3
V: TRBV11-3
D: NA

CDR3: CASSLIGSGDTIYF
DNA: TGCGCCAGCAGCTTAATAGGATCCGGGGACACCATATATTTT
length: 14
size: NA
J: TRBJ1-3
V: TRBV5-1
D: NA

CDR3: CASSRRDRENYGYTF
DNA: TGTGCCAGCAGCCGCCGGGACAGGGAAAACTATGGCTACACCTTC
length: 15
size: NA
J: TRBJ1-2
V: TRBV7-9
D: TRBD1

CDR3: CASQTSGGWGYNEQFF
DNA: TGTGCCAGCCAAACTAGCGGGGGGTGGGGTTACAATGAGCAGTTCTTC
length: 16
size: NA
J: TRBJ2-1
V: TRBV2
D: TRBD2

CDR3: CSVETANHNEQFF
DNA: TGCAGCGTTGAAACAGCCAACCACAATGAGCAGTTCTTC
length: 13
size: NA
J: TRBJ2-1
V: TRBV29-1
D: NA

CDR3: CASSPVSSGGTDTQYF
DNA: TGTGCCAGCTCACCGGTGTCTAGCGGGGGCACAGATACGCAGTATTTT
length: 16
size: NA
J: TRBJ2-3
V: TRBV18
D: TRBD2

CDR3: CASSFRDTNQPQHF
DNA: TGTGCCAGTAGTTTCCGGGACACCAATCAGCCCCAGCATTTT
length: 14
size: NA
J: TRBJ1-5
V: TRBV19
D: NA

CDR3: CSARGPGNTIYF
DNA: TGCAGCGCAAGGGGCCCCGGAAACACCATATATTTT
length: 12
size: NA
J: TRBJ1-3
V: TRBV29-1
D: NA

CDR3: CASSLDSRSYTF
DNA: TGTGCCAGCAGCTTGGACTCACGATCATACACCTTC
length: 12
size: NA
J: TRBJ1-2
V: TRBV13
D: NA

CDR3: CASSSPRDTFRSRSGNTIYF
DNA: TGTGCCAGCAGCTCTCCCCGGGACACCTTTAGGTCCCGCTCTGGAAACACCATATATTTT
length: 20
size: few
J: TRBJ1-3
V: TRBV13
D: NA

CDR3: CASSLAPWTGGDGYGYTF
DNA: TGTGCCAGCAGCTTAGCGCCCTGGACAGGGGGCGACGGCTATGGCTACACCTTC
length: 18
size: NA
J: TRBJ1-2
V: TRBV7-2
D: TRBD1

CDR3: CASSQEYIETGESPDTQYF
DNA: TGCGCCAGCAGCCAAGAATATATCGAAACAGGGGAGTCCCCAGATACGCAGTATTTT
length: 19
size: NA
J: TRBJ2-3
V: TRBV4-1
D: TRBD1

CDR3: CASSSRQRAYNEQFF
DNA: TGTGCCAGCAGCTCCCGACAGCGAGCCTACAATGAGCAGTTCTTC
length: 15
size: NA
J: TRBJ2-1
V: TRBV5-4
D: NA

CDR3: CASSQEGYSPLHF
DNA: TGTGCCAGCAGCCAGGAGGGTTATTCACCCCTCCACTTT
length: 13
size: NA
J: TRBJ1-6
V: TRBV7-9
D: NA

CDR3: CASSLGAGVDYTF
DNA: TGTGCCAGCAGCTTAGGGGCGGGAGTTGACTACACCTTC
length: 13
size: NA
J: TRBJ1-2
V: TRBV11-2
D: NA

CDR3: CATSRVNMNTEAFF
DNA: TGTGCCACCAGCAGGGTAAACATGAACACTGAAGCTTTCTTT
length: 14
size: NA
J: TRBJ1-1
V: TRBV15
D: NA

CDR3: CASSLSSIAGGGADTQYF
DNA: TGTGCCAGCAGCTTAAGCTCAATAGCGGGAGGGGGGGCAGATACGCAGTATTTT
length: 18
size: NA
J: TRBJ2-3
V: TRBV11-2
D: TRBD2